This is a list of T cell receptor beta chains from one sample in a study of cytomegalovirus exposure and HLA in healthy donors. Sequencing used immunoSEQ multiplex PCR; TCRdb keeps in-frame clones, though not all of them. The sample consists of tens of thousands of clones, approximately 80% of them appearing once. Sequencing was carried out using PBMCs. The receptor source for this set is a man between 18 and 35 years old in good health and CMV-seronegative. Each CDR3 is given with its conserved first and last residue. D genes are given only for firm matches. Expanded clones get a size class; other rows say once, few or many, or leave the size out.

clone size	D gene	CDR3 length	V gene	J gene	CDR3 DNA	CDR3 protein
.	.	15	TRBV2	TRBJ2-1	TGTGCCAGCAGGGCTTGGGGACAAGGACACAATGAGCAGTTCTTC	CASRAWGQGHNEQFF
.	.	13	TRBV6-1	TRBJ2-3	TGTGCCAGCAGCCCAACAGAGACAGATACGCAGTATTTT	CASSPTETDTQYF
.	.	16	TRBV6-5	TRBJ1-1	TGTGCCAGCAGTTACGGCCTCACCGGGAGATCCACTGAAGCTTTCTTT	CASSYGLTGRSTEAFF
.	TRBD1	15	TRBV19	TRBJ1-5	TGTGCCAGTAGTACCGACGGACAGGGCAATCAGCCCCAGCATTTT	CASSTDGQGNQPQHF
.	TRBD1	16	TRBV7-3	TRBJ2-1	TGTGCCAGCAGCTTACCCGGGACAGGGACCTACAATGAGCAGTTCTTC	CASSLPGTGTYNEQFF
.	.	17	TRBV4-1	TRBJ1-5	TGCGCCAGCAGCCAAGGTGGGCAGGGGCCGAGCAATCAGCCCCAGCATTTT	CASSQGGQGPSNQPQHF
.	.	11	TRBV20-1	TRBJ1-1	TGCAGTGCGCAGGGGAACACTGAAGCTTTCTTT	CSAQGNTEAFF
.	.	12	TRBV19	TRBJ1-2	TGTGCCAGTAGTACGGGGGGCAATGGCTACACCTTC	CASSTGGNGYTF
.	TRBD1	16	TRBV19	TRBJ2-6	TGTGCCAGTAGTATTGAGGGGGCAGTTGGGGCCAACGTCCTGACTTTC	CASSIEGAVGANVLTF
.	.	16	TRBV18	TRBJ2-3	TGTGCCAGCTCACTCCGGGGTACGACTAGCACAGATACGCAGTATTTT	CASSLRGTTSTDTQYF
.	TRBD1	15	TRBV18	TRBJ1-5	TGTGCCAGCTCACCAGACAGGGGTACCGCTCAGCCCCAGCATTTT	CASSPDRGTAQPQHF
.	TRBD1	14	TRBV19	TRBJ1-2	TGTGCCAGTAGTCCGCGACAGGGGCGTTATGGCTACACCTTC	CASSPRQGRYGYTF
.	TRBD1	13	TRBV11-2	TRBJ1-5	TGTGCCAGCAGCATAACCAGGGACAGGGGAAAGCATTTT	CASSITRDRGKHF
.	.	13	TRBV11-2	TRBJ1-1	TGTGCCAGTAACATGTTCGCGAACACTGAAGCTTTCTTT	CASNMFANTEAFF
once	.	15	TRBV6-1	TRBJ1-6	TGTGCCAGCAGTGACGATCCGGGTCGCAATTCACCCCTCCACTTT	CASSDDPGRNSPLHF
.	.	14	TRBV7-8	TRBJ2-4	TGTGCCAGCAGCCTGGCAGGGTCTCAAAACATTCAGTACTTC	CASSLAGSQNIQYF
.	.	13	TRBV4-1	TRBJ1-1	TGCGCCAGCAGCTATAACCCAGACACTGAAGCTTTCTTT	CASSYNPDTEAFF
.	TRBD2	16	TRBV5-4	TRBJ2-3	TGTGCCAGCAGCTTGGTGGCGGCGGGGGGGTTGGATACGCAGTATTTT	CASSLVAAGGLDTQYF
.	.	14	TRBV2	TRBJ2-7	TGTGCCAGCACGGAGAACGCCTCCGCCTACGAGCAGTACTTC	CASTENASAYEQYF
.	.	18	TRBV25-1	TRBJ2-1	TGTGCCAGCAGTGAATGGAGGCTTGGGGGGGCGGGTTACAATGAGCAGTTCTTC	CASSEWRLGGAGYNEQFF
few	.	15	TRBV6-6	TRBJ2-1	TGTGCCAGCTCCGCGGCTGTTAGCTCCTACAATGAGCAGTTCTTC	CASSAAVSSYNEQFF
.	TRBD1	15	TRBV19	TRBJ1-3	TGTGCCAGTACCCCAGGGACAGGCTCTGGAAACACCATATATTTT	CASTPGTGSGNTIYF
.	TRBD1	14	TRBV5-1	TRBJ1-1	TGCGCCAGCAGCTTGGACAGGGGCGGCACTGAAGCTTTCTTT	CASSLDRGGTEAFF
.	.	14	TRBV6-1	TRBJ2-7	TGTGCCAGCAGACTAGGAGGCCCCTCCTACGAGCAGTACTTC	CASRLGGPSYEQYF
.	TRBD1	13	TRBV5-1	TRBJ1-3	TGCGCCAGCAGGGGGACAGGGGGCCGCGCCATATATTTT	CASRGTGGRAIYF
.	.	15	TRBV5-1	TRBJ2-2	TGCGCCAGCAGCCCAAACGCGGGGACCACCGGGGAGCTGTTTTTT	CASSPNAGTTGELFF